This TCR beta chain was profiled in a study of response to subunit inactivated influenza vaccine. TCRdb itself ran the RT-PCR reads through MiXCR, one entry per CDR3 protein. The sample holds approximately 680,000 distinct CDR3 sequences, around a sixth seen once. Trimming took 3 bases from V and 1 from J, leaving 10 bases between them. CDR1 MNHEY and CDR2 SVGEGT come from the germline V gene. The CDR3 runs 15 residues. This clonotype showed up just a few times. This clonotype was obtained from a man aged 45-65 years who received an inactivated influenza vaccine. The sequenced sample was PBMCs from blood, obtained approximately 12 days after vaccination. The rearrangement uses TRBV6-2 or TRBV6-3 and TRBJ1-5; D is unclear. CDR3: CASSYFRGSNQPQHF. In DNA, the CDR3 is TGTGCCAGCAGTTATTTTCGAGGCAGCAATCAGCCCCAGCATTTT.